The entry below gives a single T cell receptor (beta chain) sequence along with its context. The length of the CDR3 is 13 residues. V lost 2 bases and J 3 bases, leaving 10 bases between the germline ends. Per the germline V gene, CDR1 is SQVTM and CDR2 is ANQGSEA. This entry is derived from a study of blood T cell repertoires in COVID-19. For the study at large: Acute and convalescent COVID-19 specimens originated in the United States, Italy and Spain. PBMCs, B-cell-depleted T cells, or T cells were the source of the cDNA or gDNA that made up the material.

In the original workflow: Reference gene primers were amplified, and this amplification served to estimate nucleated cell counts. Only in-frame clones appear in the TCRdb table, and some are missing; sequencing was by immunoSEQ multiplex PCR. The V and J calls and clone size were taken over from that table, and D and trimming were inferred from the DNA. The data contain around 290,000 clones, 80% to 90% of them singletons. Sample: peripheral blood. The origin of this receptor is a woman aged 45-65 years who had recovered from COVID-19. V gene TRBV29-1 combines with J gene TRBJ1-2; weak D call: TRBD1 (6 bases). CDR3 sequence: CSVEPQGHYGYTF. The CDR3 bases are TGCAGCGTTGAACCACAGGGCCACTATGGCTACACCTTC.